This T cell receptor (beta chain) was recorded in a study of a mutant IDH1 vaccine in newly diagnosed glioma. Study-level background: The therapy given earlier, which was standard therapy, consisted of radiotherapy, temozolomide, or both, and most of the patients received both. General study points: Across multiple MHC alleles, 80% to 95% of patients had vaccine-induced responses. Whatever changes occurred in top peripheral T cell clonotypes seemed unrelated to pseudoprogression.

Time point reported: baseline, week 1 (first vaccination visit). Treatment described: pre-vaccination baseline after standard-of-care therapy. The donors' diagnosis was new WHO grade 3 or 4 astrocytoma that was IDH1-mutant and ATRX-lost. This clone was observed once. Antigen unknown. Repertoires were generated with immunoSEQ multiplex PCR, while TCRdb's copy carries only in-frame clones and drops some. The sample includes 90,000 to 95,000 clones, about 83% of them seen just once. V shed 5 bases and J 0 bases; nucleotides not matched to a gene: 4. Germline V gene lookup returns CDR1 SGHVS and CDR2 FNYEAQ. The CDR3 has 15 residues.

The chain recombines TRBV7-6 with TRBJ2-7; the match to TRBD2 covers 10 bases. The origin of this receptor is a woman aged 45 to 65 with glioma. The sample consisted of PBMCs, taken from a glioma patient treated with radiotherapy, temozolomide or both. The CDR3: CASSLGTSDSYEQYF. The DNA for the CDR3 is TGTGCCAGCAGCCTCGGGACTAGCGACTCCTACGAGCAGTACTTC.